A selection of T cell receptor beta chains follows, all from one sample in a study of control samples from healthy donors and cancer patients. The repertoire was sequenced with immunoSEQ multiplex PCR; TCRdb's copy has only in-frame clones and lacks some. The table includes 150,000 to 200,000 clones, roughly 89% detected once. The sequenced sample was blood. The source of these receptors is a woman in her 30s in good health. Each CDR3 is given with its conserved first and last residue. D genes are given only for firm matches. For some rows the clone size is stated as once, few or many, or as a class when expanded; others skip it.

CASSASVYEQYF | TGTGCCAGCAGCGCTAGCGTCTACGAGCAGTACTTC | TRBJ2-7 | . | once | TRBV28
CASSIRGERSYNEQFF | TGTGCCAGTAGTATTAGGGGGGAGCGGTCCTACAATGAGCAGTTCTTC | TRBJ2-1 | . | . | TRBV19
CSVEGQRNYGYTF | TGCAGCGTTGAAGGCCAGAGGAACTATGGCTACACCTTC | TRBJ1-2 | . | . | TRBV29-1
CASSFRERDEQYF | TGTGCTAGCAGTTTCAGGGAAAGGGACGAGCAGTACTTC | TRBJ2-7 | . | . | TRBV28
CAWRDRGVGNTIYF | TGTGCCTGGAGGGACAGGGGGGTCGGAAACACCATATATTTT | TRBJ1-3 | TRBD1 | . | TRBV30
CASRAGVDNEQFF | TGTGCCAGCCGAGCGGGAGTGGACAATGAGCAGTTCTTC | TRBJ2-1 | TRBD2 | . | TRBV7-9
CASSLSVGSGNTIYF | TGTGCCAGCAGCTTATCGGTCGGGTCTGGAAACACCATATATTTT | TRBJ1-3 | . | . | TRBV7-9
CASSLGQGAQNEQFF | TGTGCCAGCAGTCTGGGACAGGGGGCGCAAAATGAGCAGTTCTTC | TRBJ2-1 | TRBD1 | . | TRBV28
CASSLVAGALYNEQFF | TGTGCCAGCAGCTTGGTAGCGGGGGCCCTCTACAATGAGCAGTTCTTC | TRBJ2-1 | TRBD2 | . | TRBV5-6
CASSYSEEQGHTIYF | TGTGCCAGCAGTTACTCGGAGGAACAGGGACACACCATATATTTT | TRBJ1-3 | . | . | TRBV6-5
CASSRNGGMSSGANVLTF | TGTGCCAGCTCACGCAATGGAGGGATGAGCTCTGGGGCCAACGTCCTGACTTTC | TRBJ2-6 | . | . | TRBV18
CASSLGGGLYEQYF | TGTGCCAGCAGCTTAGGCGGGGGCCTCTACGAGCAGTACTTC | TRBJ2-7 | . | . | TRBV7-2
CASSHRDSSGNTIYF | TGTGCCAGCAGCCACCGGGACAGCTCTGGAAACACCATATATTTT | TRBJ1-3 | TRBD1 | once | TRBV7-9
CASSVSGGTDTQYF | TGTGCCAGCAGCGTTAGCGGGGGCACAGATACGCAGTATTTT | TRBJ2-3 | TRBD2 | . | TRBV7-9
CATSDKDTHYGYTF | TGTGCCACCAGTGACAAGGACACTCACTATGGCTACACCTTC | TRBJ1-2 | . | few | TRBV24-1
CASSRQGADYGYTF | TGTGCCAGCAGCCGACAGGGGGCGGACTATGGCTACACCTTC | TRBJ1-2 | TRBD1 | . | TRBV3-1/TRBV3-2
CASSPGLAGNEQFF | TGTGCCAGCTCACCAGGACTAGCGGGAAATGAGCAGTTCTTC | TRBJ2-1 | TRBD2 | . | TRBV18
CASSQDTYLAGANNEQFF | TGCGCCAGCAGCCAAGATACCTATCTAGCGGGAGCCAACAATGAGCAGTTCTTC | TRBJ2-1 | TRBD2 | . | TRBV4-3
CASSLAWTGRDTEAFF | TGTGCCAGCAGCTTAGCGTGGACAGGGAGGGACACTGAAGCTTTCTTT | TRBJ1-1 | TRBD1 | . | TRBV7-9
CASSPRTANTEAFF | TGTGCCAGCTCACCCCGGACAGCGAACACTGAAGCTTTCTTT | TRBJ1-1 | . | . | TRBV18
CASSGTENTEAFF | TGTGCCAGCAGCGGGACGGAGAACACTGAAGCTTTCTTT | TRBJ1-1 | . | . | TRBV7-9
CASSGDKDEQYF | TGTGCCAGCAGCGGGGATAAGGACGAGCAGTACTTC | TRBJ2-7 | . | . | TRBV9